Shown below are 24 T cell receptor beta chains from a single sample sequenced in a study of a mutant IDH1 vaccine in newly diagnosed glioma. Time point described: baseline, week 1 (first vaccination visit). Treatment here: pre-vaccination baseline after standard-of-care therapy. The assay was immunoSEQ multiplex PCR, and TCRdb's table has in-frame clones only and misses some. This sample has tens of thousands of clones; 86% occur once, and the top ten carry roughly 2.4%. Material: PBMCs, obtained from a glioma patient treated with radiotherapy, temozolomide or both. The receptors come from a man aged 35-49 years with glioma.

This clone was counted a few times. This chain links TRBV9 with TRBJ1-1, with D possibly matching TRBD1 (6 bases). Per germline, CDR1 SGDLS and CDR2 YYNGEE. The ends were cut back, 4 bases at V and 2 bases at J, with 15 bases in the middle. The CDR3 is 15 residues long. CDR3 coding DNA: TGTGCCAGCAGCCCTTGGGGGCAGGAAAACACTGAAGCTTTCTTT. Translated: CASSPWGQENTEAFF.

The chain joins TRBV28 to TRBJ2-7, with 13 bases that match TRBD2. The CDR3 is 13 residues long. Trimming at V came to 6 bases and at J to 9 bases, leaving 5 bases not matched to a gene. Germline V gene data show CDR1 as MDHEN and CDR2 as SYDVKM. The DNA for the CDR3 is TGTGCCAGCAGAACTAGCGGGAGGGCCCCGCAGTACTTC. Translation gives CASRTSGRAPQYF.

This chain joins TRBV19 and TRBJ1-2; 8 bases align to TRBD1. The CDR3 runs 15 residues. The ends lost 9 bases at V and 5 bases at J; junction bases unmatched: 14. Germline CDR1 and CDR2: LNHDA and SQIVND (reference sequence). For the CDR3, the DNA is TGTGCCAGCGAGCCCTCCGGGACAGGCTTATATGGCTACACCTTC. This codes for CASEPSGTGLYGYTF.

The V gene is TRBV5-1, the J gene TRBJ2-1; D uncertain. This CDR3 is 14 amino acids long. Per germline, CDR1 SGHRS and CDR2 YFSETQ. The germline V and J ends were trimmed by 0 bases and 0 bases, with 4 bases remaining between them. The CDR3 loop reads CASSLEFSYNEQFF. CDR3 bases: TGCGCCAGCAGCTTGGAGTTCTCCTACAATGAGCAGTTCTTC.

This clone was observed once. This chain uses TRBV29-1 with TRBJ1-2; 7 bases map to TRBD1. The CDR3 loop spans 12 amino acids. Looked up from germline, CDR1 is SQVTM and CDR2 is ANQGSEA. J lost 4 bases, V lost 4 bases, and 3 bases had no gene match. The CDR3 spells CSVGDSTYGYTF. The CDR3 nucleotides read TGCAGCGTTGGGGACAGTACCTATGGCTACACCTTC.

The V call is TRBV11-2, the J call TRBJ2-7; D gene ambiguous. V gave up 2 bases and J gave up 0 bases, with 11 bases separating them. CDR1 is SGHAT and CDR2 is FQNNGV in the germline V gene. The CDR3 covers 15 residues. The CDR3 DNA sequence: TGTGCCAGCAGCTTAACTTCTGCCTACTCCTACGAGCAGTACTTC. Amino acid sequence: CASSLTSAYSYEQYF.

CDR3 protein: CASSPTSGANVLTF. CDR3 coding DNA: TGTGCCAGCAGCCCCACCTCTGGGGCCAACGTCCTGACTTTC. This chain connects TRBV7-3 to TRBJ2-6; D ambiguous. The CDR3 is made up of 14 amino acids. V was pared by 5 bases and J by 0 bases, with 5 bases between. CDR1 and CDR2 (germline): SGHTA, FQGTGA. Full variable domain (outside the CDR3, taken from reference TRBV7-3 and TRBJ2-6): GAGVSQTPSNKVTEKGKYVELRCDPISGHTALYWYRQSLGQGPEFLIYFQGTGAADDSGLPNDRFFAVRPEGSVSTLKIQRTERGDSAVYLCASSPTSGANVLTFGAGSRLTVL.

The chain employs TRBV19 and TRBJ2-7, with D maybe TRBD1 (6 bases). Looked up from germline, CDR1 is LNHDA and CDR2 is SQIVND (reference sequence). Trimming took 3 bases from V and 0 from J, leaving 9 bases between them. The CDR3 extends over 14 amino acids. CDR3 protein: CASSMTGNSYEQYF. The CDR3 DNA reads TGTGCCAGTAGTATGACAGGTAACTCCTACGAGCAGTACTTC. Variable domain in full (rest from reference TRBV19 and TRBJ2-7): DGGITQSPKYLFRKEGQNVTLSCEQNLNHDAMYWYRQDPGQGLRLIYYSQIVNDFQKGDIAEGYSVSREKKESFPLTVTSAQKNPTAFYLCASSMTGNSYEQYFGPGTRLTVT.

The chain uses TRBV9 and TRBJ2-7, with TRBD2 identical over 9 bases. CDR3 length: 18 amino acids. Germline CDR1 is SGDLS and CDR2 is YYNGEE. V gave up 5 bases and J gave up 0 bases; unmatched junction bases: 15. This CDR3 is CASSRASGNAYLSYEQYF. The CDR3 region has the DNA TGTGCCAGCAGTAGGGCTAGCGGGAACGCCTACCTCTCCTACGAGCAGTACTTC.

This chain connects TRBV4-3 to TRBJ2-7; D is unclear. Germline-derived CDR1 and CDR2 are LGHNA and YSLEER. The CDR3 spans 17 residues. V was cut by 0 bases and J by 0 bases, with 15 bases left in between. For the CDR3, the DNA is TGCGCCAGCAGCCAAGATCAAGGCCCCGGCATCTCCTACGAGCAGTACTTC. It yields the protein CASSQDQGPGISYEQYF.

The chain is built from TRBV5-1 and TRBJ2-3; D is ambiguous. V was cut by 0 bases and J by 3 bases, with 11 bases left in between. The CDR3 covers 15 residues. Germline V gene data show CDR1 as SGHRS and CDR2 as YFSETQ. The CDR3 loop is CASSLARYQTDTQYF. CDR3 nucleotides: TGCGCCAGCAGCTTGGCCCGGTACCAAACAGATACGCAGTATTTT.

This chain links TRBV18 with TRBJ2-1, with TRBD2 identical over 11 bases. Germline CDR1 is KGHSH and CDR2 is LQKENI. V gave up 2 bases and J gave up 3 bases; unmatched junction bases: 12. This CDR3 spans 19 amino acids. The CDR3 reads CASSPSLPSGRMLYNEQFF. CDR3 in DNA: TGTGCCAGCTCACCAAGTCTCCCTAGCGGGAGGATGCTCTACAATGAGCAGTTCTTC.

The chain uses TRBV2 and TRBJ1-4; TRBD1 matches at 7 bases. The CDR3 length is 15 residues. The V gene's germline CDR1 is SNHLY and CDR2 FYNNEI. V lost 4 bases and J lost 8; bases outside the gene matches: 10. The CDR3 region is CASSAILQGSEKLFF. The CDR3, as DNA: TGTGCCAGCAGTGCTATTCTACAGGGGAGCGAAAAACTGTTTTTT.

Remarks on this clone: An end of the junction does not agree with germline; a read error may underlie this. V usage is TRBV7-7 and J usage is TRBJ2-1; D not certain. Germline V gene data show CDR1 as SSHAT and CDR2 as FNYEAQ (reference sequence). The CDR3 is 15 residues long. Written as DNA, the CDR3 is TGTGCTAGCAGCCACGACTCAGGAGTCTTCAATGAGCAGTTCTTC. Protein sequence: CASSHDSGVFNEQFF.

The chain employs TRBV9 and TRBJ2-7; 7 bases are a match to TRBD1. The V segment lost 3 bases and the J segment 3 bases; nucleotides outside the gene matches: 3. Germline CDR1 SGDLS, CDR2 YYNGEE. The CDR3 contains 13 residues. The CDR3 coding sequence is TGTGCCAGCAGCGGGGACAGAAACTACGAGCAGTACTTC. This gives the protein CASSGDRNYEQYF.

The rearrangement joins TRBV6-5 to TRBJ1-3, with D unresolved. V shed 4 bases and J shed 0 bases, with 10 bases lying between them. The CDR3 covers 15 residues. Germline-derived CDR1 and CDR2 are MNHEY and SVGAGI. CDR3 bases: TGTGCCAGCAGTTCGCGGACCAGCTCTGGAAACACCATATATTTT. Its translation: CASSSRTSSGNTIYF.

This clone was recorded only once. Here the CDR3 DNA reads TGTGCCAGCACCCGGGACAGGGGCTCTGGGGCCAACGTCCTGACTTTC. Translated: CASTRDRGSGANVLTF. V is TRBV27 and J is TRBJ2-6; 10 bases fit TRBD1. This CDR3 is 16 amino acids long. Looked up from germline, CDR1 is MNHEY and CDR2 is SMNVEV (reference sequence). With 7 bases clipped from V and 0 bases from J, the junction kept 3 bases outside the gene matches.

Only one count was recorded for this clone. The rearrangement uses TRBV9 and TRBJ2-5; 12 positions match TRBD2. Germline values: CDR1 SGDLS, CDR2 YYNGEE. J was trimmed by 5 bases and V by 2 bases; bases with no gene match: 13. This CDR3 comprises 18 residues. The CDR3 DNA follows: TGTGCCAGCAGCGTTGGGCAGACTAGCGGGAGAAACTGGGAGACCCAGTACTTC. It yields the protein CASSVGQTSGRNWETQYF.

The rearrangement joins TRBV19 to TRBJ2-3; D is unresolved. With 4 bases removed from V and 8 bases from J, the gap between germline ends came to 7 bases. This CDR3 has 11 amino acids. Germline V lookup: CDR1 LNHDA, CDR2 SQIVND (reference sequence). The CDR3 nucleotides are TGTGCCAGTAGTAACATATTTACGCAGTATTTT. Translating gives CASSNIFTQYF.

This CDR3 is CASSQGLAAGRDEQYF. The DNA of the CDR3 is TGTGCCAGCAGCCAGGGACTAGCGGCGGGTCGGGACGAGCAGTACTTC. The V and J genes are TRBV4-2 and TRBJ2-7, with 11 bases lining up with TRBD2. Germline V lookup: CDR1 LGHNA, CDR2 YNFKEQ. The junction had 9 bases not matched to a gene; V was cut back by 3 bases and J by 5 bases. There are 16 residues in the CDR3.

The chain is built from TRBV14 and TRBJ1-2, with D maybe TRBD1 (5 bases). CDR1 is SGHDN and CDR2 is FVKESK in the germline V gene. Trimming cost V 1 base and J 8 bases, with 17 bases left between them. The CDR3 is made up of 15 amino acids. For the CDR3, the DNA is TGTGCCAGCAGCCAAGCATTATCCGGGACGATGGGCTACACCTTC. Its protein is CASSQALSGTMGYTF.

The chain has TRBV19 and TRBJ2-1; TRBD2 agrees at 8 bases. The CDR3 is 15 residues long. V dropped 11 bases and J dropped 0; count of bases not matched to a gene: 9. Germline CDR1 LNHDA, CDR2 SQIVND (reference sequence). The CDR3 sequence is CASARGTSSYNEQFF. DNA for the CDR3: TGTGCCTCCGCCCGTGGGACTAGCTCCTACAATGAGCAGTTCTTC.

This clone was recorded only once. The chain's CDR3 is CASSPGQSQTYGYTF. The CDR3 nucleotides are TGTGCCAGCAGTCCTGGACAGAGTCAAACCTATGGCTACACCTTC. The chain couples TRBV6-4 to TRBJ1-2; D possibly corresponds to TRBD1 (6 bases). From germline, CDR1 is MRHNA and CDR2 SNTAGT. CDR3 length: 15 amino acids. The ends were cut back, 5 bases at V and 4 bases at J, with 17 bases in the middle.

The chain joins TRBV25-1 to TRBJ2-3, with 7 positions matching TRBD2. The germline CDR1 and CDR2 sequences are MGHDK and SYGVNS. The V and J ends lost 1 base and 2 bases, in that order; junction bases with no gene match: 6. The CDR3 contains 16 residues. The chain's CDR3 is CASSEFQRDLTDTQYF. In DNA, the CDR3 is TGTGCCAGCAGTGAATTTCAGCGGGACCTCACAGATACGCAGTATTTT.